This T cell receptor beta chain was captured by sequencing in a study of siplizumab effects on memory and regulatory T cells. The V end lost 2 bases, the J end lost 1 base, and 11 bases lay between the germline ends. The CDR3 runs 14 residues. Germline loops: CDR1 GTSNPN, CDR2 SVGIG (reference sequence). Approximately 100,000 TCR templates per sample were sequenced. Produced via immunoSEQ multiplex PCR; TCRdb's table is partial and in-frame only. The sample has about 69,000 clones; approximately 88% are singletons. Study results and limitations: Naive T cells seemed more diverse than memory cells and seemed major alloresponse contributors. Among sequences traceable to unstimulated CD4+ memory cells, alloreactive ones were significantly reduced by siplizumab.

In regard to this clone: The antigen is unknown.

Sequencing was performed on Tregs sorted from blood. This sequence was found in a human donor in good health. The chain employs TRBV30 and TRBJ1-1; D possibly corresponds to TRBD1 (6 bases). The CDR3 sequence: CAWSSGTKNTEAFF. DNA for the CDR3: TGTGCCTGGAGTTCCGGGACAAAGAACACTGAAGCTTTCTTT.